These T cell receptor beta chains were read from a single sample in a study of response to subunit inactivated influenza vaccine. TCRdb reprocessed the RT-PCR reads with MiXCR, giving one entry per CDR3 protein. The table has under 200,000 distinct CDR3 sequences, about 11% seen once. Sequences were derived from CD8+ T cells sorted from PBMCs, sampled less than 30 months after vaccination. Source of these receptors: a man between 45 and 75 years old who received an inactivated influenza vaccine. The CDR3 runs from the conserved cysteine through the conserved F or W. Each record gives: clone size, D gene, J gene, V gene, CDR3 DNA, CDR3 protein. D genes are given only for firm matches. A row's size may be missing; if present it is once, few, many or a size class.

clone size: few
D gene: TRBD2
J gene: TRBJ2-1
V gene: TRBV7-6
CDR3 DNA: TGTGCCAGCAGCCCAGCGGGAAACGAGCAGTTCTTC
CDR3 protein: CASSPAGNEQFF

clone size: -
D gene: -
J gene: TRBJ2-7
V gene: TRBV20-1
CDR3 DNA: TGCAGTGCTCCGGGACTCCTCTCCTACGAGCAGTACTTC
CDR3 protein: CSAPGLLSYEQYF

clone size: many
D gene: -
J gene: TRBJ2-7
V gene: TRBV20-1
CDR3 DNA: TGCAGTGCTCGGGACCCGAGCTCCTACGAGCAGTACTTC
CDR3 protein: CSARDPSSYEQYF

clone size: -
D gene: -
J gene: TRBJ2-5
V gene: TRBV12-3/TRBV12-4
CDR3 DNA: TGTGCCAGCAGTTCACGGGCCAGGGGAAAAGAGACCCAGTACTTC
CDR3 protein: CASSSRARGKETQYF

clone size: -
D gene: TRBD1
J gene: TRBJ1-2
V gene: TRBV6-5
CDR3 DNA: TGTGCCAGCAGTTACGACAGGGGGTACGGCTACACCTTC
CDR3 protein: CASSYDRGYGYTF

clone size: few
D gene: -
J gene: TRBJ2-5
V gene: TRBV13
CDR3 DNA: TGTGCCAGCAGCTTAAACTCAGGGTTTTTACGCCAAGAGACCCAGTACTTC
CDR3 protein: CASSLNSGFLRQETQYF

clone size: many
D gene: TRBD1
J gene: TRBJ2-2
V gene: TRBV20-1
CDR3 DNA: TGCAGTGCTGGCCTACAGGGGATTCAAACCGGGGAGCTGTTTTTT
CDR3 protein: CSAGLQGIQTGELFF

clone size: -
D gene: -
J gene: TRBJ2-7
V gene: TRBV5-1
CDR3 DNA: TGCGCCAGCAGTCCTGGGGAAGCCTACGAGCAGTACTTC
CDR3 protein: CASSPGEAYEQYF

clone size: few
D gene: TRBD2
J gene: TRBJ2-1
V gene: TRBV29-1
CDR3 DNA: TGCAGCGTTGAAGGCCAGACTAGCGGGGGGTACTACAATGAGCAGTTCTTC
CDR3 protein: CSVEGQTSGGYYNEQFF

clone size: -
D gene: -
J gene: TRBJ2-6
V gene: TRBV29-1
CDR3 DNA: TGCAGCGTTGTGCAGGAGACTGGGGCCAACGTCCTGACTTTC
CDR3 protein: CSVVQETGANVLTF

clone size: few
D gene: -
J gene: TRBJ2-5
V gene: TRBV7-9
CDR3 DNA: TGTGCCAGCAGCTTATTCCTCGGGGGACTGTCTCCAGAGACCCAGTACTTC
CDR3 protein: CASSLFLGGLSPETQYF

clone size: -
D gene: -
J gene: TRBJ2-3
V gene: TRBV28
CDR3 DNA: TGTGCCAGCAGTCGGGACTCAGATACGCAGTATTTT
CDR3 protein: CASSRDSDTQYF

clone size: few
D gene: -
J gene: TRBJ2-5
V gene: TRBV6-5
CDR3 DNA: TGTGCCAGCAGTTACTCTGCAGGGGCCGGGGAGACCCAGTACTTC
CDR3 protein: CASSYSAGAGETQYF

clone size: few
D gene: -
J gene: TRBJ2-7
V gene: TRBV4-1
CDR3 DNA: TGCGCCAGCAGCCAAGATGTGGGGGACATCTCTTTACACGAGCAGTACTTC
CDR3 protein: CASSQDVGDISLHEQYF

clone size: many
D gene: TRBD1
J gene: TRBJ2-1
V gene: TRBV11-2
CDR3 DNA: TGTGCCAGCAGCTTAGGACAGGGGTACAATGAGCAGTTCTTC
CDR3 protein: CASSLGQGYNEQFF

clone size: -
D gene: TRBD1
J gene: TRBJ1-1
V gene: TRBV9
CDR3 DNA: TGTGCTTCCAGCAGTGTAACAGGGGGAGCTTTCTTT
CDR3 protein: CASSSVTGGAFF

clone size: -
D gene: -
J gene: TRBJ1-2
V gene: TRBV29-1
CDR3 DNA: TGCAGCGTTGACAGGGGAGAGGACTATGGCTACACCTTC
CDR3 protein: CSVDRGEDYGYTF

clone size: -
D gene: -
J gene: TRBJ2-7
V gene: TRBV20-1
CDR3 DNA: TGCAGTGCTCCGGGGACCCGGCTAGCCTACGAGCAGTACTTC
CDR3 protein: CSAPGTRLAYEQYF

clone size: few
D gene: TRBD2
J gene: TRBJ2-2
V gene: TRBV6-5
CDR3 DNA: TGTGCCAGCAGTTACTTTGCGGGAGATGGCACCGGGGAGCTGTTTTTT
CDR3 protein: CASSYFAGDGTGELFF

clone size: -
D gene: -
J gene: TRBJ2-7
V gene: TRBV20-1
CDR3 DNA: TGCAGTGCTAGTTCCCGCGTTGAGGGGCCCCACACCTACGAGCAGTACTTC
CDR3 protein: CSASSRVEGPHTYEQYF

clone size: many
D gene: -
J gene: TRBJ1-1
V gene: TRBV30
CDR3 DNA: TGTGCCTGGAGTTACGACACTGAAGCTTTCTTT
CDR3 protein: CAWSYDTEAFF

clone size: few
D gene: -
J gene: TRBJ2-7
V gene: TRBV12-3/TRBV12-4
CDR3 DNA: TGTGCCAGCAGTTTGGGGGGGCGGGGGGAGCAGTACTTC
CDR3 protein: CASSLGGRGEQYF

clone size: many
D gene: -
J gene: TRBJ1-2
V gene: TRBV7-9
CDR3 DNA: TGTGCCAGCAGCTTAGGGACAAGCGGGAAGGCCTTC
CDR3 protein: CASSLGTSGKAF

clone size: -
D gene: -
J gene: TRBJ2-3
V gene: TRBV7-9
CDR3 DNA: TGTTCCAGCAGCTTAGCCCGGGGGATAACCTCTGTAGATACGCAGTATTTT
CDR3 protein: CSSSLARGITSVDTQYF